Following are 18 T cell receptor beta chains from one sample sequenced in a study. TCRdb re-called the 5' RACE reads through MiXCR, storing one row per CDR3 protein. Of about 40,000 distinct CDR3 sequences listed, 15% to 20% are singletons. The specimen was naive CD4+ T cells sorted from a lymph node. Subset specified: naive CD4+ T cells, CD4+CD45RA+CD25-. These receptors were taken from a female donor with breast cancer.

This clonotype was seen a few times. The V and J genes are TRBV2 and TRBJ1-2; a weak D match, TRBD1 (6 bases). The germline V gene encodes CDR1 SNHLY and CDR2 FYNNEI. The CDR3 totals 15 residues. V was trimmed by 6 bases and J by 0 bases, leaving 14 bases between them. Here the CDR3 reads CASSARQETNYGYTF. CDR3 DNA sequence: TGTGCCAGCAGCGCACGACAGGAAACTAACTATGGCTACACCTTC. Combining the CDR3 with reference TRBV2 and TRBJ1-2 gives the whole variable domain EPEVTQTPSHQVTQMGQEVILRCVPISNHLYFYWYRQILGQKVEFLVSFYNNEISEKSEIFDDQFSVERPDGSNFTLKIRSTKLEDSAMYFCASSARQETNYGYTFGSGTRLTVV.

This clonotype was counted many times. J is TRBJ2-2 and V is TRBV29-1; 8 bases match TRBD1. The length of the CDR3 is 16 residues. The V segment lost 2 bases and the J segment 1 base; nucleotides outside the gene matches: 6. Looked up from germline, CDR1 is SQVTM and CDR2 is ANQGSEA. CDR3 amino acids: CSVEIGQGQNTGELFF. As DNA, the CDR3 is TGCAGCGTTGAAATCGGACAGGGACAGAACACCGGGGAGCTGTTTTTT.

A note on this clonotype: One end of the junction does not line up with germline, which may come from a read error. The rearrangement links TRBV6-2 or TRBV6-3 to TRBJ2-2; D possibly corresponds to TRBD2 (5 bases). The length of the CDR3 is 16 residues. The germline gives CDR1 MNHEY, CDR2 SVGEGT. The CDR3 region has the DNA TGTGCCAGCAGTTATCAAGACCCGGGGAACGCCGGGGAGCTGTTTTTT. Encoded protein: CASSYQDPGNAGELFF.

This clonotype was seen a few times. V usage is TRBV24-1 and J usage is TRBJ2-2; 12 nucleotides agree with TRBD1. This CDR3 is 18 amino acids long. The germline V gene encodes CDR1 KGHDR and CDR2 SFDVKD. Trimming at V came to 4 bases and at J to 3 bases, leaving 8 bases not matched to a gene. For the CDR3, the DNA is TGTGCCACCAGTGACGGGACAGGGGGCCCCAAGGACACCGGGGAGCTGTTTTTT. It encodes CATSDGTGGPKDTGELFF.

As DNA, the CDR3 is TGTGCCAGCAGCCATACTAGCGTGGGGGCCTACGAGCAGTACTTC. This sequence encodes CASSHTSVGAYEQYF. V usage is TRBV28 and J usage is TRBJ2-7; 7 bases match TRBD2. Looked up from germline, CDR1 is MDHEN and CDR2 is SYDVKM. This CDR3 is built from 15 residues. J was trimmed by 2 bases and V by 6 bases; bases with no gene match: 10.

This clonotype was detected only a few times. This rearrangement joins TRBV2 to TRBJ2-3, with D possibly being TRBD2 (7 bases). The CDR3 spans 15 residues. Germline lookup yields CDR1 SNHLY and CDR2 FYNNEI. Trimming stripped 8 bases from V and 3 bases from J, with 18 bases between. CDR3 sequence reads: CASGGAGAETDTQYF. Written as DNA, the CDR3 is TGTGCCAGCGGGGGGGCGGGAGCTGAGACAGATACGCAGTATTTT.

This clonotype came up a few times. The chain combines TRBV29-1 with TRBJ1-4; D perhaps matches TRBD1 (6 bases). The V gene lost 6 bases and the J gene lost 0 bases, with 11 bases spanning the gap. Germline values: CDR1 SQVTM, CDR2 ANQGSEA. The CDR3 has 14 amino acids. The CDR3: CSVIGQPTNEKLFF. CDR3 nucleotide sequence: TGCAGCGTGATAGGACAGCCAACTAATGAAAAACTGTTTTTT. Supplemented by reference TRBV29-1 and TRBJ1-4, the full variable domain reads SAVISQKPSRDICQRGTSLTIQCQVDSQVTMMFWYRQQPGQSLTLIATANQGSEATYESGFVIDKFPISRPNLTFSTLTVSNMSPEDSSIYLCSVIGQPTNEKLFFGSGTQLSVL.

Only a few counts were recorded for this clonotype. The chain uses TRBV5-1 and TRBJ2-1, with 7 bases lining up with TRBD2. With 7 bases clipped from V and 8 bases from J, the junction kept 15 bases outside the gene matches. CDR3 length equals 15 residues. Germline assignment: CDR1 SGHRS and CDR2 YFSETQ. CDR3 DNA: TGCGCCAGCGGCCCCATTTTCCAAACTAGCGATGAGCAGTTCTTC. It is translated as CASGPIFQTSDEQFF.

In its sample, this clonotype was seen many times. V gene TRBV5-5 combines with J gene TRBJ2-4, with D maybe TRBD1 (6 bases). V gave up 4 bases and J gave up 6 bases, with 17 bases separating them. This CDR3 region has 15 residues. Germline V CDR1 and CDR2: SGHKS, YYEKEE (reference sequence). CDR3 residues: CASSLVQGMGNIQYF. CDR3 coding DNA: TGTGCCAGCAGCCTGGTGCAGGGGATGGGAAACATTCAGTACTTC.

CDR3 amino acids: CASRAGVYWQFF. The CDR3 nucleotides are TGTGCCAGCAGAGCGGGGGTCTATTGGCAGTTCTTC. The rearrangement joins TRBV12-3 or TRBV12-4 to TRBJ2-1, with 8 nucleotides matching TRBD2. The CDR3 length is 12 residues. V trimming: 6 bases; J trimming: 12 bases; junction bases outside the gene matches: 7.

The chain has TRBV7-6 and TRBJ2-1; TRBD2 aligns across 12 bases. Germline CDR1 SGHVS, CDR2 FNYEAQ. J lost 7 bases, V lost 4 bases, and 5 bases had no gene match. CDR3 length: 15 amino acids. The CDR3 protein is CASSYLAGGRNEQFF. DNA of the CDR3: TGTGCCAGCAGCTACCTAGCGGGGGGGCGTAATGAGCAGTTCTTC.

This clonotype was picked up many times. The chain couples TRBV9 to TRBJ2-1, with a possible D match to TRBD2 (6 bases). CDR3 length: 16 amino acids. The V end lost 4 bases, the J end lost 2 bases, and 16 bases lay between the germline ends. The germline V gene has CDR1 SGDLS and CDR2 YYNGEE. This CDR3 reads CASSIGGIGPYNEQFF. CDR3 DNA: TGTGCCAGCAGCATAGGAGGGATCGGCCCCTACAATGAGCAGTTCTTC.

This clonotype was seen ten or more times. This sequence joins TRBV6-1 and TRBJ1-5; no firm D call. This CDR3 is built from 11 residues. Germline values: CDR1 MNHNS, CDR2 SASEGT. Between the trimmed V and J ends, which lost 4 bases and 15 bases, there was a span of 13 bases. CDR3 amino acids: CASSGMWVWHF. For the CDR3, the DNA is TGTGCCAGCAGTGGAATGTGGGTGTGGCATTTT.

CDR3 nucleotide sequence: TGCAGTGCCGGGACACCCCAAGAGACCCAGTACTTC. It translates to CSAGTPQETQYF. This sequence joins TRBV20-1 and TRBJ2-5, with a tentative D call TRBD1 (6 bases). The CDR3 runs 12 residues. The germline V gene has CDR1 DFQATT and CDR2 SNEGSKA (reference sequence). V was pared by 6 bases and J by 1 base, with 9 bases between.

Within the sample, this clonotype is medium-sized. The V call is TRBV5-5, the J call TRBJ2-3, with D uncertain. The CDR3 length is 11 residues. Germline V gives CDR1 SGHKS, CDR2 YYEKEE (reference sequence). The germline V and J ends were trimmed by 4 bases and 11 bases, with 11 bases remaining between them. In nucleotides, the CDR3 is TGTGCCAGCAGCGTAGGGCGGATGCAGTATTTT. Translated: CASSVGRMQYF.

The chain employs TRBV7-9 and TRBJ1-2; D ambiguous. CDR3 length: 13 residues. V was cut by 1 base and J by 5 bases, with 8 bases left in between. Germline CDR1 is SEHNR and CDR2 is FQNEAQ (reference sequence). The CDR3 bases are TGTGCCAGCAGCTTAGGGGCAGGTTATGGCTACACCTTC. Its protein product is CASSLGAGYGYTF.

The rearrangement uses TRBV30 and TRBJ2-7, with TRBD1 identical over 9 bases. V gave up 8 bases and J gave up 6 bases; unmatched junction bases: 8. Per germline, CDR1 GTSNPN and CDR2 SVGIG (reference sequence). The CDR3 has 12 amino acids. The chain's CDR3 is CAGRGQGLEQYF. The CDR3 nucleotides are TGTGCCGGGCGGGGACAGGGTCTCGAGCAGTACTTC.

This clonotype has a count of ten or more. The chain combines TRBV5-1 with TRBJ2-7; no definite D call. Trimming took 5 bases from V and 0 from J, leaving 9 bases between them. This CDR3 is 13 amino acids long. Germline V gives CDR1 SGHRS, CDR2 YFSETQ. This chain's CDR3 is CASRPRPSYEQYF. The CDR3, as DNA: TGCGCCAGCAGGCCCAGACCCTCCTACGAGCAGTACTTC.